These T cell receptor beta chains were read from a single sample in a study of cytomegalovirus exposure and HLA in healthy donors. Assay used: immunoSEQ multiplex PCR; TCRdb lists only in-frame clones, some missing. Counted here are around 200,000 clones, nearly 80% occurring once; the ten biggest clones make up around 1.7%. The material sequenced was PBMCs. These receptors all stem from a young man in good health and CMV-seronegative. CDR3s include the opening cysteine and the closing phenylalanine or tryptophan. Fields, in order: V gene, J gene, D gene, clone size, CDR3 protein, CDR3 DNA. D genes are given only for firm matches. Clone size is given for some rows only: seen once, a few or many times, or a class if the clone is expanded.

TRBV7-9	TRBJ2-7	-	-	CASSPNYEQYF	TGTGCCAGCAGCCCAAACTACGAGCAGTACTTC
TRBV27	TRBJ1-5	TRBD1	once	CASKSGQGPNQPQHF	TGTGCCAGCAAGTCGGGACAGGGGCCCAATCAGCCCCAGCATTTT
TRBV7-6	TRBJ2-1	-	-	CASSLGSYNEQFF	TGTGCCAGCAGCTTAGGTTCTTACAATGAGCAGTTCTTC
TRBV6-5	TRBJ2-6	-	few	CASSYSSSGANVLTF	TGTGCCAGCAGTTACTCTAGCTCTGGGGCCAACGTCCTGACTTTC
TRBV4-3	TRBJ1-3	-	-	CASSQSYSDSGNTIYF	TGCGCCAGCAGCCAGTCATACTCCGACTCTGGAAACACCATATATTTT
TRBV19	TRBJ2-3	TRBD1	-	CASSTSRQGSTDTQYF	TGTGCCAGTAGTACCAGTCGACAGGGCAGCACAGATACGCAGTATTTT
TRBV7-9	TRBJ1-1	TRBD1	-	CASSLAGTGNTEAFF	TGTGCCAGCAGCTTAGCTGGGACAGGGAACACTGAAGCTTTCTTT
TRBV7-9	TRBJ1-4	-	once	CASSLKVATNEKLFF	TGTGCCAGCAGCTTAAAAGTAGCAACTAATGAAAAACTGTTTTTT
TRBV7-6	TRBJ2-7	-	-	CASSPWGGVGYEQYF	TGTGCCAGCAGCCCCTGGGGAGGAGTAGGTTACGAGCAGTACTTC
TRBV18	TRBJ1-1	-	-	CASLRTAAMNTEAFF	TGTGCCAGCTTGCGGACAGCGGCCATGAACACTGAAGCTTTCTTT
TRBV25-1	TRBJ2-7	-	-	CASGRGKEQYF	TGTGCCAGCGGTCGCGGGAAGGAGCAGTACTTC
TRBV28	TRBJ2-5	-	-	CASLQGGTRETQYF	TGTGCCAGCCTCCAGGGGGGTACCCGAGAGACCCAGTACTTC
TRBV7-9	TRBJ2-5	TRBD2	once	CASSDQLANQETQYF	TGTGCCAGCAGCGACCAACTAGCGAACCAAGAGACCCAGTACTTC
TRBV4-2	TRBJ2-3	-	-	CASSLNGGSTDTQYF	TGTGCCAGCAGCCTAAACGGCGGGAGCACAGATACGCAGTATTTT
TRBV10-3	TRBJ2-7	-	once	CAISDPSAVSYEQYF	TGTGCCATCAGTGACCCTAGCGCGGTTTCCTACGAGCAGTACTTC
TRBV7-2	TRBJ2-1	-	-	CASSQAAVETIDEQFF	TGTGCCAGCAGCCAAGCCGCGGTTGAGACGATCGATGAGCAGTTCTTC
TRBV4-2	TRBJ1-1	-	-	CASSQEAGVNTEAFF	TGTGCCAGCAGCCAAGAAGCAGGGGTGAACACTGAAGCTTTCTTT
TRBV7-6	TRBJ2-7	TRBD2	-	CASSSGLAGDNSYEQYF	TGTGCCAGCAGCAGCGGACTAGCGGGGGATAACTCCTACGAGCAGTACTTC
TRBV7-3	TRBJ2-7	TRBD1	-	CASSLGTGAGEQYF	TGTGCCAGCAGCTTGGGGACAGGGGCTGGCGAGCAGTACTTC
TRBV6-5	TRBJ1-3	-	once	CASSSRGTGNTIYF	TGTGCCAGCAGTTCCAGAGGGACTGGAAACACCATATATTTT
TRBV19	TRBJ2-7	-	once	CASSIGGSTLREQYF	TGTGCCAGTAGTATTGGGGGGAGTACCCTTCGGGAGCAGTACTTC
TRBV19	TRBJ2-1	TRBD1	-	CASSTRDRGIMYNEQFF	TGTGCCAGTAGTACTCGGGACAGGGGGATAATGTACAATGAGCAGTTCTTC
TRBV2	TRBJ2-3	-	-	CASSESSTDTQYF	TGTGCCAGCAGTGAATCTAGCACAGATACGCAGTATTTT
TRBV19	TRBJ1-1	TRBD1	few	CASSPGQGYTEAFF	TGTGCCAGTAGTCCCGGACAGGGTTACACTGAAGCTTTCTTT
TRBV28	TRBJ2-3	TRBD2	-	CASSFLSGSTDTQYF	TGTGCCAGCAGTTTCCTTAGCGGGAGCACAGATACGCAGTATTTT
TRBV11-1	TRBJ2-7	-	-	CASSRNLASGTTSF	TGTGCCAGCAGCCGAAATTTAGCGTCCGGGACAACCTCTTTC
TRBV7-9	TRBJ1-1	-	-	CASSETASNTEAFF	TGTGCCAGCAGCGAGACAGCTTCGAACACTGAAGCTTTCTTT
TRBV12-5	TRBJ2-1	TRBD1	-	CASGLGTASYNEQFF	TGTGCTAGTGGCCTTGGGACAGCGTCCTACAATGAGCAGTTCTTC